This is a list of T cell receptor beta chains from one sample in a study of radiotherapy plus CTLA-4 blockade in lung cancer. TCRdb's table, derived via immunoSEQ multiplex PCR, lists solely in-frame clones and lacks some. The sample includes more than 90,000 clones, 65% to 85% of them seen just once. The specimen comprised peripheral blood, sampled from a patient treated with radiotherapy plus ipilimumab. All receptors derive from a human donor with non-small cell lung cancer who had a partial response to radiotherapy plus ipilimumab. CDR3s include the opening cysteine and the closing phenylalanine or tryptophan.

TRBV25-1,CASSEFYVRDRVYGYTF
TRBV19,CASSIGGGRRFNQPQHF
TRBV7-9,CASSLAYGTSAYEQYF
TRBV6-1,CASLGPPGTGELFF
TRBV2,CASSEWPLKGKNEKLFF
TRBV27,CASSFLTSAVSEQFF
TRBV5-6,CASSSAWRVYGYTF
TRBV30,CAWSVNTNTEAFF
TRBV7-6,CASSDDRVRSGNTIYF
TRBV4-1,CASSQGTGVEYEQYF
TRBV7-6,CASSSGLRSTDTQYF
TRBV7-9,CASSPGVLGETQYF
TRBV6-1,CASSQGAPSGNTIYF
TRBV6-1,CASSLDEWAGYTF
TRBV6-5,CASSSRAGGLEQYF
TRBV10-1,CASSEGASGYTF
TRBV5-1,CASSYHPGQGGSEQFF